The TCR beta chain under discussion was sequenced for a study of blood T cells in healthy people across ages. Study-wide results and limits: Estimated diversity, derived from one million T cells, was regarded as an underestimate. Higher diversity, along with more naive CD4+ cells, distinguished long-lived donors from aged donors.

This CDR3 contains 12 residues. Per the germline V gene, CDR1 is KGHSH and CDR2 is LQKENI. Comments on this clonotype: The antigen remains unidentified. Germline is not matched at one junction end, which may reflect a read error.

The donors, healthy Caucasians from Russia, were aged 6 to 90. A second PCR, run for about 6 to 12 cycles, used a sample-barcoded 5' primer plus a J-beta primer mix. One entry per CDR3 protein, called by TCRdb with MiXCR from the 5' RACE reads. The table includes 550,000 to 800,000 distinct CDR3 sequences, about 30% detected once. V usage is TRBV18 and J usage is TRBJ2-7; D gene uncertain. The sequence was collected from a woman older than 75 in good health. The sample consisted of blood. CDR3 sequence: CASSPTTYEQHF. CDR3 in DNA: TGTGCCAGCTCACCTACTACCTACGAGCAGCACTTC.